These T cell receptor delta chains were read from a single sample in a study of gamma delta lymphoproliferative disorders and STAT genes. TCRdb fed the multiplex PCR reads into CATT to redo clone calling. Altogether under 550 delta-chain clones are present, around 4.5% being singletons, with the ten largest covering around 96%. The sequencing sample was made of blood. These receptors originate from a human donor with gamma-delta T-cell large granular lymphocyte leukemia. The CDR3 runs from the conserved cysteine through the conserved F or W. A D gene is named only where the DNA matches it firmly. Rows give clone size only sometimes, using once, few, many, or a class for an expanded clone.

TRDV2	TRDJ1	medium-sized	16	NA	CACDPLVPGEVDKLIF	TGTGCCTGTGACCCCCTCGTCCCAGGGGAAGTCGATAAACTCATCTTT
TRDV1	TRDJ1	few	14	NA	CALGEGYGPFKLIF	TGTGCTCTTGGGGAAGGGTATGGCCCTTTCAAACTCATCTTT
TRDV2	TRDJ1	large	14	NA	CACDPLSHTDKLIF	TGTGCCTGTGACCCCCTCTCCCACACCGATAAACTCATCTTT
TRDV2	TRDJ1	NA	19	TRDD3	CACDTVSLGDTPSTDKLIF	TGTGCCTGTGACACCGTGTCGTTGGGGGATACGCCGTCAACCGATAAACTCATCTTT
TRDV2	TRDJ1	large	15	NA	CACDTLDPSADKLIF	TGTGCCTGTGACACGTTGGATCCTAGCGCCGATAAACTCATCTTT
TRDV2	TRDJ1	few	21	TRDD3	CACDGLLGDPTLHPNTDKLIF	TGTGCCTGTGACGGGCTTCTGGGGGACCCTACTCTTCATCCCAACACCGATAAACTCATCTTT
TRDV2	TRDJ1	few	21	TRDD3	CACDSILGALRRSPNTDKLIF	TGTGCCTGTGACTCAATACTGGGGGCCCTCCGGCGATCCCCGAACACCGATAAACTCATCTTT
TRDV2	TRDJ1	medium-sized	19	TRDD3	CACDVLGDTGSNDTDKLIF	TGTGCCTGTGACGTACTGGGGGATACGGGATCAAACGACACCGATAAACTCATCTTT
TRDV2	TRDJ1	NA	18	TRDD3	CACDTVGLGDLKVFKLIF	TGTGCCTGTGACACCGTCGGTCTGGGGGACTTAAAGGTGTTTAAACTCATCTTT
TRDV2	TRDJ1	few	17	TRDD3	CACDRLGDTPSTDKLIF	TGTGCCTGTGACAGACTGGGGGATACGCCGTCAACCGATAAACTCATCTTT
TRDV2	TRDJ1	medium-sized	15	TRDD3	CACDTVGEHTDKLIF	TGTGCCTGTGACACCGTGGGGGAGCACACCGATAAACTCATCTTT
TRDV2	TRDJ1	medium-sized	15	NA	CACDSVLTPTDKLIF	TGTGCCTGTGACTCCGTCCTTACGCCCACCGATAAACTCATCTTT
TRDV2	TRDJ1	NA	18	TRDD3	CACDSLGGDTPSTDKLIF	TGTGCCTGTGACTCCCTGGGGGGGGATACGCCGTCAACCGATAAACTCATCTTT
TRAV38-2/DV8	TRDJ1	many	16	TRDD2	CAYSLPRHSITDKLIF	TGTGCTTATAGCCTTCCTCGACACTCGATCACCGATAAACTCATCTTT
TRDV2	TRDJ1	medium-sized	17	TRDD3	CASDRLGDPANTDKLIF	TGTGCCTCTGATAGACTGGGGGATCCCGCTAATACCGATAAACTCATCTTT
TRDV2	TRDJ1	many	16	TRDD3	CACDSISGGQEKKLIF	TGTGCCTGTGACTCAATTTCTGGGGGACAGGAGAAAAAACTCATCTTT
TRDV2	TRDJ1	NA	14	NA	CACDTVEHTDKLIF	TGTGCCTGTGACACCGTGGAGCACACCGATAAACTCATCTTT
TRDV2	TRDJ1	NA	17	TRDD3	CACDTLTGGLNTDKLIF	TGTGCCTGTGACACTCTTACTGGGGGACTGAACACCGATAAACTCATCTTT
TRDV2	TRDJ1	many	16	TRDD3	CACDVLGDLKVFKLIF	TGTGCCTGTGACGTACTGGGGGACTTAAAGGTGTTTAAACTCATCTTT
TRDV2	TRDJ3	NA	19	TRDD3	CACDTGYWGGSWDTRQMFF	TGTGCCTGTGACACCGGATACTGGGGGGGCTCCTGGGACACCCGACAGATGTTTTTC
TRDV2	TRDJ1	many	18	TRDD3	CACSRLGDTLTYTDKLIF	TGTGCCTGCTCTCGACTGGGGGATACTCTAACCTACACCGATAAACTCATCTTT
TRDV2	TRDJ1	medium-sized	18	TRDD3	CACDPLTGGRGYTDKLIF	TGTGCCTGTGACCCCCTTACTGGGGGCCGTGGGTACACCGATAAACTCATCTTT
TRDV1	TRDJ1	few	15	NA	CALGELWHRRSRLIF	TGTGCTCTTGGGGAACTGTGGCATCGGAGGTCCCGACTCATCTTT
TRDV2	TRDJ1	many	15	TRDD3	CACEPLGDTTDKLIF	TGTGCCTGTGAACCACTGGGGGATACGACCGATAAACTCATCTTT
TRDV2	TRDJ1	many	18	TRDD3	CACDPLGLLGDNPDKLIF	TGTGCCTGTGACCCCCTTGGCCTACTGGGGGATAACCCGGATAAACTCATCTTT
TRDV2	TRDJ1	few	16	TRDD3	CACEPLGDLKVFKLIF	TGTGCCTGTGAACCACTGGGGGACTTAAAGGTGTTTAAACTCATCTTT
TRDV2	TRDJ1	large	18	NA	CACDTVETGSEYTDKLIF	TGTGCCTGTGACACCGTGGAGACCGGGTCTGAGTACACCGATAAACTCATCTTT
TRDV3	TRDJ1	NA	17	TRDD3	CASKMGYWGIRGDKLIF	TGTGCCTCCAAAATGGGGTACTGGGGGATACGTGGCGATAAACTCATCTTT
TRDV1	TRDJ1	NA	25	TRDD2	CALGDLPHLPTGTRLGFKYTDKLIF	TGTGCTCTTGGGGACCTCCCTCACCTTCCTACGGGGACTCGCCTGGGCTTCAAGTACACCGATAAACTCATCTTT
TRDV2	TRDJ3	few	18	TRDD3	CARDSTGEISWDTRQMFF	TGTGCCCGTGACTCTACTGGGGAGATCTCCTGGGACACCCGACAGATGTTTTTC
TRDV2	TRDJ3	many	22	TRDD3	CACDTEDWGIRYSSWDTRQMFF	TGTGCCTGTGACACCGAGGACTGGGGGATACGCTACAGCTCCTGGGACACCCGACAGATGTTTTTC
TRDV2	TRDJ1	few	17	TRDD3	CACALVLGDLKVFKLIF	TGTGCCTGTGCCCTCGTACTGGGGGACTTAAAGGTGTTTAAACTCATCTTT
TRDV2	TRDJ1	few	18	TRDD3	CACDTVGLGEQYTDKLIF	TGTGCCTGTGACACCGTCGGTCTGGGGGAGCAGTACACCGATAAACTCATCTTT
TRDV2	TRDJ1	few	19	TRDD3	CACDRITGGYAKGSDKLIF	TGTGCCTGTGACAGGATTACTGGGGGATACGCTAAGGGGTCCGATAAACTCATCTTT
TRDV2	TRDJ1	few	19	NA	CACDTVGADQRVVGDKLIF	TGTGCCTGTGACACCGTCGGGGCAGACCAACGGGTTGTTGGCGATAAACTCATCTTT
TRAV38-2/DV8	TRDJ1	many	16	TRDD2	CAYSLPWHSITDKLIF	TGTGCTTATAGCCTTCCTTGGCACTCGATCACCGATAAACTCATCTTT
TRDV2	TRDJ1	few	19	TRDD3	CACDTVYTGGRQYTDRLIF	TGTGCCTGTGACACCGTCTATACTGGGGGACGACAGTACACCGATAGACTCATTTTT
TRDV2	TRDJ1	NA	17	TRDD3	CACEPLGDTGSTDKLIF	TGTGCCTGTGAACCACTGGGGGATACGGGATCAACCGATAAACTCATCTTT
TRDV2	TRDJ1	few	16	TRDD3	CACEPLGDTGTDKLIF	TGTGCCTGTGAACCACTGGGGGATACGGGCACCGATAAACTCATCTTT
TRDV2	TRDJ1	few	19	TRDD3	CACDTVGLGDTSATDKLIF	TGTGCCTGTGACACCGTCGGTCTGGGGGATACGAGTGCCACCGATAAACTCATCTTT
TRDV2	TRDJ1	few	21	TRDD3	CACDTLLMGLGDTPSTDKLIF	TGTGCCTGTGACACCCTCTTGATGGGCCTGGGGGATACGCCGTCAACCGATAAACTCATCTTT
TRDV2	TRDJ1	NA	19	TRDD3	CACDTVRPLGDLKVFKLIF	TGTGCCTGTGACACCGTGAGGCCCCTGGGGGACTTAAAGGTGTTTAAACTCATCTTT